This TCR beta chain was obtained from a study of shared clonotypes between healthy human individuals (TCRdb year 2020). A note on the overall study: The cohort comprised a couple of women and a few men aged 18 to 49 years. Per donor, three plates each were used for CD4 naive and CD4 memory, two for CD8 naive, and one for CD8 memory. To estimate repertoire size and how much clonotype sharing occurs between individuals, the study deeply sequenced the blood TCR repertoires of about five healthy adults. Libraries were prepared and TCR repertoires were sequenced by different laboratories using diverse techniques, in order to increase sequencing depth and limit assay-specific biases. Between about 0.8 and 9 billion PBMCs per donor were obtained by leukapheresis.

Using the deep immunoSEQ assay, multiplex PCR amplified TCR CDR3 regions from genomic DNA. For each cell subset, the extracted genomic DNA was distributed evenly across all wells of several immunoSEQ 96-well plates, and each plate served as one replicate. Each replicate PCR for sorted subsets received approximately 220 ng genomic DNA, equal to about 30,000 T cell genomes. The purified libraries were quantified using a Qubit 3.0 fluorometer, sized with a Bioanalyzer 2100, and then quantified again using the KAPA Library Quantification kit. Every immunoSEQ 96-well plate was sequenced on a dedicated single-read 150-cycle Illumina NextSeq 550 flow cell. In the source study's methods: Because the immunoSEQ output held only junctional sequences and lacked quality scores, the filtering could not match the filtering applied to full-length reads. To assign V/J genes and CDR3, sequences were annotated against IMGT germline references using PyIR, a Python wrapper for IgBLAST v1.9. Any read was removed if the V/J assignment was weak (E-value above 1e-6), the CDR3 was missing, or the read contained stop codons, out-of-frame junctions, or ambiguous translated residues. V3J clonotypes were defined as sequences sharing the same inferred V gene, J gene, and CDR3 amino acid sequence. The percentage overlap between two repertoires was calculated by dividing the number of shared unique clonotypes by the size of the smaller repertoire. Repertoire richness was assessed with RTK rarefaction, the Chao1 estimator, and Recon v2.1 estimates of unobserved clonotypes. OLGA was used to compute generation probabilities for all TCRbeta clonotypes that the gDNA method yielded from a few donors. Here the immuneACCESS table is served through TCRdb, limited to in-frame sequences with V and J called. Missing clones are a known gap in these copies; in checked studies unresolved V genes cover under half, and the rest lacks a known reason. Clonal size and the V and J genes are those of that table, whereas D and trimming came from the DNA. The sample table shows more than 200,000 clones, and about 65% are seen once. In total, the top ten clones hold over 8.5% of the sample.

V ends up 2 bases short and J 4 bases short, with an unmatched junction base count of 7. In the germline V gene, CDR1 corresponds to MNHEY and CDR2 to SVGAGI. From its cysteine to its phenylalanine, the CDR3 spans 16 amino acids. Just the 48-base CDR3 DNA is kept, in frame starting at base 1. Findings and caveats that apply to the study as a whole: The genetic and exposure-history diversity represented was limited by the small number of donors. Only blood was sampled, and tissue TCR repertoires likely differ from those in blood. Even with the large sequencing depth, rarefaction of the sorted-subset datasets indicated that sequencing was incomplete. Pairwise subsampling indicated that sequencing depth was expected to affect the degree of clonotype sharing among donors. Higher generation probabilities were observed for clonotypes shared by all four sorted-subset donors than for non-shared clonotypes. Estimated clonotype richness was generally larger for naive than for memory subsets. Sharing across several donors was observed for approximately 5% of naive CD4, 3% to 3.5% of naive CD8, over 2% of memory CD4, and around 0.4% of memory CD8 clonotypes.

The donors were healthy, HIV-negative adults who had no recently reported acute infections or vaccinations. Every donor was a Caucasian adult residing in Nashville, Tennessee, USA. Magnetic negative selection was used to enrich CD4+ T cells, after which naive cells were positively selected on CD45RA and the negative fraction became the memory subset. Blood was obtained by leukapheresis, after which PBMCs were separated by Ficoll-Histopaque density gradient centrifugation and cryopreserved in liquid nitrogen vapor phase. Analytical flow cytometry was used to check the purity and quantity of each magnetically sorted T cell population. Genomic DNA was isolated from each sorted fraction and quantified by UV absorbance on a Nanodrop 2000c. On this clone: The antigen this receptor binds is unknown. Per-base quality was not reported, and no clone a single base away is much larger than it.

Source material: memory CD4+ T cells sorted from blood. According to the study, the label for this sample's cell subset or site signals: CD45RA-negative fraction. The TCR sequence derives from a man aged 25-40 years in good health. The sequence links TRBV6-5 to TRBJ2-2; 7 bases in the junction line up with TRBD1. Here is the DNA: TGTGCCAGCAGTTACGGGCAGGGGGTTGGCACCGGGGAGCTGTTTTTT. Translated, this is CASSYGQGVGTGELFF.